This paragraph covers one TCR beta chain sequence. No antigen is known for it. Base qualities are not recorded, but no much larger clone differs from it by a single base. The data stem from a study of blood T cell repertoires in COVID-19 (dated by TCRdb to about 2020). Regarding the study in general: Collaborator samples came from the United States, Italy and Spain and covered acute and convalescent phases of COVID-19. A de-identified subject ID, COVID-19 status, age in years and sex were almost always included in the sample metadata. A freely available public database, intended as a resource for researchers studying the immune response to SARS-CoV-2, is where the repertoires were released. The prospective study material was composed of cDNA or gDNA derived from T cells, B-cell-depleted T cells, or PBMCs. Samples came from the ongoing ImmuneRACE study (first 160 participants) plus 1,254 subjects from 6 global collaborators. The dataset comprised deeply sampled blood TCRbeta repertoires from subjects exposed to, actively infected with, or recovered from COVID-19. HLA class I and class II types, where available, came from metadata supplied by the sample provider rather than from assay-based typing.

Beyond this particular receptor, the publication reports: The amount of clinical and demographic metadata varied by source and participant and was provided uncurated.

Looking up the germline V gene yields CDR1 SNHLY and CDR2 FYNNEI. Cut back by 6 bases and 4 bases, the V and J ends lie 12 bases apart. The CDR3 spans 13 residues, from the cysteine through the phenylalanine. Of all the DNA, just the CDR3 is kept, 39 bases in frame from base 1. Each collaborating institution followed its own protocols to collect whole blood in K2EDTA tubes. For TCRbeta analysis, collaborators shipped samples as frozen whole blood, isolated PBMCs, or DNA extracted from either of those sample types. TCRbeta CDR3 regions were amplified from genomic DNA using the immunoSEQ Assay, a bias-controlled multiplex PCR. In the authors' own workflow: Nucleated cell counts per sample were estimated from amplification of reference gene primers within the assay. To quantify the absolute abundance of each unique TCRbeta CDR3 rearrangement, sequence reads were collapsed and filtered. Productive Simpson clonality was computed per sample as the square root of Simpson's diversity index over productive rearrangements. The clones in this table, taken by TCRdb from immuneACCESS, are in-frame only. Not every clone is retained; where verified, under half of the shortfall comes from an unresolved V gene, and the cause of the rest is unknown. V and J calls plus clone size are reproduced from that table; the DNA served to infer D and trimming. The sample contains about 69,000 clones, about 88% of them found a single time. Around 4.9% of the sample belongs to the ten largest clones.

This receptor chain uses TRBV2 and TRBJ1-1; TRBD1 is perhaps the D gene, given 6 matching bases. This receptor was taken from a woman aged 45-65 years with active COVID-19. Source material: peripheral blood. The nucleotide sequence reads as follows: TGTGCCAGCAGCTTTAGGGGGAGCACTGAAGCTTTCTTT. Its translation reads: CASSFRGSTEAFF.